This T cell receptor beta chain stems from a study of response to subunit inactivated influenza vaccine. From the RT-PCR reads, TCRdb called clonotypes with MiXCR, one entry per CDR3 protein. The sample shows 500,000 to 600,000 distinct CDR3 sequences, about 11% of them seen only once. This clonotype was seen a few times. These data were also filed under a second study, of T cells expressing NK-cell markers. This second study says: A 5'RACE template switching approach incorporating UMIs was used to make TCR beta cDNA. Just one sequenced donor of eight was HCMV-seronegative, while seven were seropositive. NKG2C+ dominant clonotype frequencies in five or six donors were roughly 1.0-7.5% of CD8+ T cells. Researchers report these clonotypes also headed the CD3+CD56-NKG2C+ fraction in a few donors.

The sequence came from a man between 50 and 59 years old who received an inactivated influenza vaccine. The material sequenced was PBMCs from blood, taken on the day of vaccination.

CDR3 bases: TGTGCCAGCAGCGAAGGACAGGGGGCAACCTACGAGCAGTACTTC. Its translation is CASSEGQGATYEQYF. J is TRBJ2-7 and V is TRBV7-8; 11 bases agree with TRBD1. The CDR3 totals 15 residues. Looked up from germline, CDR1 is SGHVS and CDR2 is FQNEAQ. The ends lost 5 bases at V and 2 bases at J; junction bases unmatched: 5.